This T cell receptor (beta chain) was identified during a study of blood T cell repertoires in COVID-19. Study-wide context: The origin of the acute and convalescent COVID-19 samples was the United States, Italy and Spain. The analysed material was cDNA or gDNA that came from T cells, B-cell-depleted T cells, or PBMCs.

Assay used: immunoSEQ multiplex PCR; TCRdb lists only in-frame clones, some missing. This sample carries hundreds of thousands of clones, over 75% of them seen once, and the ten largest clones take roughly 1.1%. The participants were between about 18 and 90 years old and came from some 25 US areas. The CDR3 is made up of 13 amino acids. The germline V gene encodes CDR1 LGHDT and CDR2 YNNKEL (reference sequence). Trimming removed 4 bases at V and 0 bases at J, with 7 bases between. The source material was PBMCs or T cells enriched from blood (not recorded which). This clonotype originated in a man in his thirties or forties who had recovered from COVID-19. The chain uses TRBV3-1 (or the pseudogene TRBV3-2) and TRBJ2-7; D not resolved. CDR3 loop: CASSPRVSYEQYF. In DNA form, the CDR3 reads TGTGCCAGCAGCCCGAGAGTCTCCTACGAGCAGTACTTC.